This TCR beta chain was recorded in a study of T cell responses to AZD1222 COVID-19 vaccine. This table comes from immunoSEQ multiplex PCR, and its TCRdb copy is limited to in-frame clones, with some not included. Of about 83,000 clones listed, 80% to 95% are singletons. Turning to this clone: No antigen is known for it.

After removal of 4 bases from V and 7 bases from J, the junction contained 5 bases not matched to a gene. The CDR3 runs 15 residues. From germline, CDR1 is LGHDT and CDR2 YNNKEL (reference sequence). Notes on the study in general: The repertoires were collected only after the peak T cell response. The study reported that nearly half of spike-specific TCRs target unmutated variant regions.

The clonotype was recovered from an adult who received the AZD1222 COVID-19 vaccine. This rearrangement joins TRBV3-1 (or the pseudogene TRBV3-2) to TRBJ2-1; TRBD2 matches at 12 bases. Specimen: peripheral blood, collected 28 days after the second AZD1222 dose. CDR3 DNA: TGTGCCAGCAGCCTAGGACTAGCGGGATTAAATGAGCAGTTCTTC. This gives the protein CASSLGLAGLNEQFF.